These 17 T cell receptor beta chains were all obtained from the same sample, sequenced in a study of T cell responses to AZD1222 COVID-19 vaccine. Sequenced by immunoSEQ multiplex PCR; TCRdb stores in-frame clones only, minus some. The profile shows 95,000 to 100,000 clones, about 90% of them singletons. This specimen was peripheral blood, taken on day 0 of AZD1222 vaccination. The origin of the receptors is an adult in good health.

The rearrangement uses TRBV14 and TRBJ2-7; D is undetermined. Trimming pared 3 bases from V and 12 bases from J, leaving 12 bases between. Germline CDR1 and CDR2: SGHDN and FVKESK. The CDR3 sequence is 11 residues long. CDR3 coding DNA: TGTGCCAGCAGCCAGTTTAACGTCGTGTACTTC. Its protein product is CASSQFNVVYF.

The table lists this clone with a few counts. This chain's CDR3 is CASSEAQWEYQPQHF. As DNA, the CDR3 is TGTGCCAGCAGTGAAGCGCAATGGGAATATCAGCCCCAGCATTTT. The chain is built from TRBV6-1 and TRBJ1-5; unclear D gene. Germline-derived CDR1 and CDR2 are MNHNS and SASEGT. The CDR3 is 15 residues long. Trimming cost V 0 bases and J 5 bases, with 11 bases left between them.

This chain joins TRBV3-1 (or the pseudogene TRBV3-2) and TRBJ1-3; weak D call: TRBD1 (5 bases). The CDR3 length is 14 residues. Germline V lookup: CDR1 LGHDT, CDR2 YNNKEL (reference sequence). Trimming pared 4 bases from V and 2 bases from J, leaving 9 bases between. This CDR3 is CASSLQGAGNTIYF. CDR3 DNA sequence: TGTGCCAGCAGCCTCCAGGGTGCTGGAAACACCATATATTTT.

V usage is TRBV28 and J usage is TRBJ2-7, with 11 nucleotides matching TRBD1. The germline CDR1 and CDR2 sequences are MDHEN and SYDVKM. After removal of 10 bases from V and 1 base from J, the junction contained 6 bases not matched to a gene. The CDR3 has 14 amino acids. The CDR3 DNA reads as TGTGCCATTATCGGGACAGGGGGGTCCTACGAGCAGTACTTC. This codes for CAIIGTGGSYEQYF.

V and J are TRBV19 and TRBJ2-2, with D tentatively TRBD1 or TRBD2 (8 bases each). Germline assignment: CDR1 LNHDA and CDR2 SQIVND (reference sequence). Trimming pared 5 bases from V and 6 bases from J, leaving 25 bases between. The CDR3 loop spans 18 amino acids. The CDR3 region is CASSADRVGSGRAGELFF. In nucleotides, the CDR3 is TGTGCCAGTAGTGCGGACAGGGTAGGAAGCGGGAGAGCCGGGGAGCTGTTTTTT.

This chain links TRBV2 with TRBJ1-2; 9 nucleotides align to TRBD1. This CDR3 contains 15 residues. The V gene's germline CDR1 is SNHLY and CDR2 FYNNEI. The V and J ends lost 4 bases and 1 base, in that order; junction bases with no gene match: 4. The CDR3 reads CASSGQGVLNYGYTF. The CDR3 nucleotides are TGTGCCAGCAGTGGACAGGGGGTCCTTAACTATGGCTACACCTTC.

The V call is TRBV6-2 or TRBV6-3, the J call TRBJ2-1; 7 positions match TRBD1. Unmatched junction bases numbered 8, after V lost 6 bases and J lost 0 bases. The CDR3 runs 16 residues. Germline V CDR1 and CDR2: MNHEY, SVGEGT. CDR3 region: CASSPVGQVSYNEQFF. DNA of the CDR3: TGTGCCAGCAGCCCGGTCGGACAGGTCTCCTACAATGAGCAGTTCTTC.

The V gene is TRBV11-2, the J gene TRBJ1-3; the D gene is possibly TRBD1 (5 bases). CDR1 and CDR2 (germline): SGHAT, FQNNGV. Trimming left V 1 base short and J 0 bases short, with 10 bases between. The CDR3 is 16 amino acids. The CDR3 region is CASSLGRGLSGNTIYF. The CDR3 bases are TGTGCCAGCAGCTTAGGTCGGGGCCTCTCTGGAAACACCATATATTTT.

This chain uses TRBV21-1 with TRBJ2-7. TRBV21-1 is termed a pseudogene. This CDR3 has 14 residues. This chain's CDR3 is CAIRPGAGGYEQYF. CDR3 sequence (DNA): TGTGCCATCCGACCGGGGGCGGGCGGTTACGAGCAGTACTTC.

This chain connects TRBV2 to TRBJ2-6; TRBD1 matches 8 bases. Unmatched junction bases numbered 9, after V lost 7 bases and J lost 4 bases. Germline V lookup: CDR1 SNHLY, CDR2 FYNNEI. The CDR3 is 16 amino acids. In nucleotides, the CDR3 is TGTGCCAGCAACCTAAGGACAGGGTCCGGGGCCAACGTCCTGACTTTC. It translates to CASNLRTGSGANVLTF.

The chain employs TRBV19 and TRBJ1-1; unclear D gene. The CDR3 loop spans 15 amino acids. The germline V gene encodes CDR1 LNHDA and CDR2 SQIVND (reference sequence). Trimming cost V 6 bases and J 0 bases, with 14 bases left between them. The CDR3 is CASRPAGGMNTEAFF. The CDR3 DNA is TGTGCCAGTAGGCCCGCGGGCGGCATGAACACTGAAGCTTTCTTT.

The rearrangement uses TRBV30 and TRBJ1-2; TRBD1 matches at 7 bases. J was trimmed by 2 bases and V by 4 bases; bases with no gene match: 1. Looked up from germline, CDR1 is GTSNPN and CDR2 is SVGIG (reference sequence). The length of the CDR3 is 12 residues. CDR3 sequence reads: CAWTTGNYGYTF. The CDR3 DNA reads as TGTGCCTGGACGACAGGGAACTATGGCTACACCTTC.

The CDR3 DNA is TGTGCCAGCAGCGCGAGGACAGGGGGAGACTATGGCTACACCTTC. Translating it yields CASSARTGGDYGYTF. The V and J genes are TRBV5-6 and TRBJ1-2; TRBD1 agrees at 10 bases. V was clipped by 4 bases and J by 3 bases; unmatched bases: 6. The germline V gene has CDR1 SGHDT and CDR2 YYEEEE. The CDR3 length is 15 residues. Together with reference TRBV5-6 and TRBJ1-2, the CDR3 gives the full variable domain: DAGVTQSPTHLIKTRGQQVTLRCSPKSGHDTVSWYQQALGQGPQFIFQYYEEEERQRGNFPDRFSGHQFPNYSSELNVNALLLGDSALYLCASSARTGGDYGYTFGSGTRLTVV.

This chain connects TRBV19 to TRBJ1-5; weak D call: TRBD1 (6 bases). Germline assignment: CDR1 LNHDA and CDR2 SQIVND (reference sequence). The CDR3 sequence is 16 residues long. Trimming left V 6 bases short and J 7 bases short, with 22 bases between. CDR3 sequence (DNA): TGTGCCAGTAGCTATAGGGGGGCGGGGAATCGACAGCCCCAGCATTTT. It yields the protein CASSYRGAGNRQPQHF. Full variable domain (rest looked up from reference TRBV19 and TRBJ1-5): DGGITQSPKYLFRKEGQNVTLSCEQNLNHDAMYWYRQDPGQGLRLIYYSQIVNDFQKGDIAEGYSVSREKKESFPLTVTSAQKNPTAFYLCASSYRGAGNRQPQHFGDGTRLSIL.

This clone was seen only once. The chain joins TRBV27 to TRBJ2-1; D not certain. V was clipped by 3 bases and J by 4 bases, with 7 bases between them. The CDR3 is 13 amino acids. Germline CDR1 and CDR2: MNHEY and SMNVEV (reference sequence). The CDR3 DNA is TGTGCCAGCAGTTTTTATAAATACAATGAGCAGTTCTTC. Amino acid sequence: CASSFYKYNEQFF.

The CDR3 region has the DNA TGTGCTAGTGGTTTGGTACGGGGACAGACGAACTATGGCTACACCTTC. Encoded protein: CASGLVRGQTNYGYTF. This rearrangement joins TRBV12-5 to TRBJ1-2, with 7 bases matching TRBD1. Unmatched junction bases numbered 6, after V lost 0 bases and J lost 2 bases. This CDR3 is built from 16 residues. The germline V gene encodes CDR1 LGHNT and CDR2 FRNRAP.

The rearrangement uses TRBV19 and TRBJ1-5; 7 bases line up with TRBD1. The V gene end was trimmed by 3 bases and the J gene end by 1 base; junction bases not matched to a gene: 6. Germline V gene sequence: CDR1 LNHDA, CDR2 SQIVND (reference sequence). The CDR3 has 16 amino acids. The CDR3 protein is CASSISRGGSNQPQHF. The CDR3 DNA reads as TGTGCCAGTAGTATCTCCAGGGGGGGCAGCAATCAGCCCCAGCATTTT.